Following are 22 T cell receptor beta chains from one sample sequenced in a study of T cell clones after liver transplantation. Measured with immunoSEQ multiplex PCR; TCRdb has only the in-frame clones, and not every one. This sample has approximately 22,000 clones, with about 94% found just once. Sequenced here: CD8+ T cells from blood, sampled roughly 26 months after liver transplant. All receptors derive from a human patient who received a liver transplant. These T cells may partly come from the graft donor.

The rearrangement joins TRBV27 to TRBJ1-2, with D maybe TRBD1 (5 bases). V lost 8 bases and J 1 base, leaving 8 bases between the germline ends. The CDR3 has 12 amino acids. Germline CDR1 reads MNHEY; CDR2 reads SMNVEV (reference sequence). The CDR3 here is CASGGGNYGYTF. As DNA, the CDR3 is TGTGCCAGCGGGGGGGGTAACTATGGCTACACCTTC.

The rearrangement joins TRBV9 to TRBJ2-7; 8 bases match TRBD2. After removal of 0 bases from V and 4 bases from J, the junction contained 3 bases not matched to a gene. CDR1 is SGDLS and CDR2 is YYNGEE in the germline V gene. The CDR3 is made up of 14 amino acids. The chain's CDR3 is CASSVAGGWYEQYF. For the CDR3, the DNA is TGTGCCAGCAGCGTAGCGGGAGGGTGGTACGAGCAGTACTTC.

The V call is TRBV5-1, the J call TRBJ1-2; 9 bases line up with TRBD1. The ends lost 5 bases at V and 5 bases at J; junction bases unmatched: 7. CDR3 length: 14 residues. The germline gives CDR1 SGHRS, CDR2 YFSETQ. CDR3 nucleotide sequence: TGCGCCAGCAGAAGGGACAGGGAGGGGTATGGCTACACCTTC. Protein sequence: CASRRDREGYGYTF.

In this sample, this clone turned up once. The rearrangement uses TRBV5-4 and TRBJ2-7; 7 nucleotides line up with TRBD1. Germline CDR1 is SGHNT and CDR2 is YYREEE (reference sequence). Trimming removed 4 bases from V and 3 bases from J; junction bases left unmatched: 4. The CDR3 spans 13 residues. The CDR3 sequence: CASSPGQHYEQYF. The CDR3, as DNA: TGTGCCAGCAGCCCGGGACAGCACTACGAGCAGTACTTC.

This chain joins TRBV4-3 and TRBJ2-1, with 10 positions matching TRBD2. V gave up 8 bases and J gave up 5 bases; unmatched junction bases: 9. The CDR3 sequence is 15 residues long. Germline CDR1 and CDR2: LGHNA and YSLEER. Here the CDR3 reads CASAILAGVHNEQFF. The CDR3 DNA is TGCGCCAGCGCAATCCTAGCGGGAGTCCACAATGAGCAGTTCTTC.

The chain recombines TRBV7-6 with TRBJ2-3; no definite D call. The germline V gene encodes CDR1 SGHVS and CDR2 FNYEAQ. Trimming removed 1 base at V and 4 bases at J, with 3 bases between. The CDR3 is 12 amino acids. The CDR3 DNA is TGTGCCAGCAGCTTAGGTGCAGATACGCAGTATTTT. Protein product: CASSLGADTQYF.

The chain uses TRBV9 and TRBJ1-3; 8 nucleotides match TRBD1. The CDR3 consists of 19 residues. The V segment lost 4 bases and the J segment 4 bases; nucleotides outside the gene matches: 19. Germline V CDR1 and CDR2: SGDLS, YYNGEE. The CDR3 DNA is TGTGCCAGCAGCTCACCGCCGATGAGGGCGACAGGGGAAGGAAACACCATATATTTT. This translates into CASSSPPMRATGEGNTIYF.

This chain connects TRBV9 to TRBJ2-1; D is possibly TRBD1 (5 bases). The CDR3 is made up of 9 amino acids. Germline CDR1 SGDLS, CDR2 YYNGEE. V shed 8 bases and J shed 10 bases, with 7 bases lying between them. The chain's CDR3 is CASGAEQFF. CDR3 nucleotides: TGTGCCAGTGGGGCAGAGCAGTTCTTC.

The V gene is TRBV7-2, the J gene TRBJ2-7; the D gene is possibly TRBD1 (6 bases). Germline CDR1 SGHTA, CDR2 FQGNSA. V lost 1 base to trimming and J lost 2 bases, with 12 bases between them. This CDR3 contains 15 residues. The CDR3, as DNA: TGTGCCAGCAGCTTAGATCTGGGGGCGGCCTACGAGCAGTACTTC. It encodes CASSLDLGAAYEQYF.

This chain joins TRBV6-1 and TRBJ1-2; 7 nucleotides align to TRBD1. This CDR3 spans 12 amino acids. Germline loops: CDR1 MNHNS, CDR2 SASEGT. CDR3 sequence: CAVRQGRYGYTF. CDR3 bases: TGTGCGGTTCGACAGGGCCGGTATGGCTACACCTTC.

The table lists this clone with a count of one. The V gene is TRBV6-5, the J gene TRBJ1-4; 7 bases match TRBD1. This CDR3 has 14 residues. Germline V gene data show CDR1 as MNHEY and CDR2 as SVGAGI. With 6 bases clipped from V and 8 bases from J, the junction kept 9 bases outside the gene matches. CDR3 amino acids: CASRDRDSREKLFF. In nucleotides, the CDR3 is TGTGCCAGCAGAGACCGGGACAGTAGAGAAAAACTGTTTTTT.

The chain recombines TRBV6-6 with TRBJ2-1; TRBD2 might be the D (6 bases). The CDR3 spans 15 residues. Germline V lookup: CDR1 MNHNY, CDR2 SVGAGI (reference sequence). Trimming cost V 4 bases and J 4 bases, with 14 bases left between them. The chain's CDR3 is CASSFLAEGYNEQFF. The CDR3 DNA reads TGTGCCAGCAGTTTTTTAGCGGAGGGATACAATGAGCAGTTCTTC.

The count of this clone is one. The chain is built from TRBV28 and TRBJ2-7; 13 bases agree with TRBD2. Germline CDR1 reads MDHEN; CDR2 reads SYDVKM. Germline trimming cut 4 bases from V and 5 bases from J; bases unmatched to any gene: 5. This CDR3 has 15 amino acids. For the CDR3, the DNA is TGTGCCAGCAGTTACGGACTAGCGGGAGCCAACGAGCAGTACTTC. Protein: CASSYGLAGANEQYF.

The table lists this clone with a count of one. CDR3 coding DNA: TGTGCCAGCAGCCCAAGGACAGGGGAGAGGCAGTTCTTC. This codes for CASSPRTGERQFF. The genes are TRBV9 and TRBJ2-1; 9 bases line up with TRBD1. V was clipped by 4 bases and J by 12 bases; unmatched bases: 8. The CDR3 runs to 13 residues. CDR1 is SGDLS, CDR2 YYNGEE, per germline.

The CDR3 sequence: CSVRTGLNTEAFF. The CDR3 region has the DNA TGCAGCGTCCGGACAGGCTTGAACACTGAAGCTTTCTTT. The rearrangement links TRBV29-1 to TRBJ1-1; TRBD1 agrees at 7 bases. The germline V gene encodes CDR1 SQVTM and CDR2 ANQGSEA. With V trimmed by 6 bases and J by 0 bases, 4 bases remained unmatched. The CDR3 length is 13 residues. The full variable domain, rest sourced from reference TRBV29-1 and TRBJ1-1, is SAVISQKPSRDICQRGTSLTIQCQVDSQVTMMFWYRQQPGQSLTLIATANQGSEATYESGFVIDKFPISRPNLTFSTLTVSNMSPEDSSIYLCSVRTGLNTEAFFGQGTRLTVV.

The gene calls are TRBV27 and TRBJ2-3, with TRBD2 as a possible D gene (5 bases). This CDR3 comprises 13 residues. The germline V gene has CDR1 MNHEY and CDR2 SMNVEV (reference sequence). V lost 7 bases and J 0 bases, leaving 8 bases between the germline ends. The CDR3 reads CASTRGSTDTQYF. The CDR3 DNA is TGTGCCAGCACCAGAGGGAGCACAGATACGCAGTATTTT.

CDR3 coding DNA: TGTGCCAGCAGCTTGGGTATGGGACAGAACACTGAAGCTTTCTTT. Translated, it gives CASSLGMGQNTEAFF. V usage is TRBV5-4 and J usage is TRBJ1-1; D might be TRBD1 (6 bases). The V end was cut by 0 bases, the J end by 1 base, with 10 bases between. The CDR3 consists of 15 residues. The germline CDR1 and CDR2 sequences are SGHNT and YYREEE (reference sequence).

This clone has only one observation. The chain is built from TRBV6-1 and TRBJ2-7; 8 bases align to TRBD1. CDR3 size: 15 residues. Germline V gene sequence: CDR1 MNHNS, CDR2 SASEGT. V gave up 3 bases and J gave up 7 bases; unmatched junction bases: 11. As DNA, the CDR3 is TGTGCCAGCAGTGAGAGGACAGGGCTTAGCCTTGAGCAGTACTTC. As protein: CASSERTGLSLEQYF.

This clone was recorded a few times. J is TRBJ2-3 and V is TRBV2; TRBD2 aligns across 7 bases. Trimming took 7 bases from V and 1 from J; bases not matched to a gene: 17. Germline CDR1 is SNHLY and CDR2 is FYNNEI. The length of the CDR3 is 18 residues. The CDR3 DNA follows: TGTGCCAGCAACGCGGAACGGGAGGCCCTCCCGGGCACAGATACGCAGTATTTT. It encodes CASNAEREALPGTDTQYF.

J is TRBJ2-7 and V is TRBV28, with 12 positions matching TRBD1. The CDR3 is 16 amino acids. Germline-derived CDR1 and CDR2 are MDHEN and SYDVKM. J was trimmed by 5 bases and V by 3 bases; bases with no gene match: 8. In nucleotides, the CDR3 is TGTGCCAGCAGTTTGACGGGACAGGGGGCGGTCGACGAGCAGTACTTC. Translation: CASSLTGQGAVDEQYF.

The J gene is TRBJ2-1, the V gene TRBV9; 10 nucleotides match TRBD2. The CDR3 runs 16 residues. Germline loops: CDR1 SGDLS, CDR2 YYNGEE. J gave up 4 bases and V 3 bases, and 7 bases lay outside the gene matches. Here the CDR3 DNA reads TGTGCCAGCAGCGCAGAGGGACTAGCGCAATACAATGAGCAGTTCTTC. Protein: CASSAEGLAQYNEQFF.

V and J are TRBV6-4 and TRBJ1-1; D remains unclear. This CDR3 has 13 residues. CDR1 and CDR2 (germline): MRHNA, SNTAGT. V was pared by 2 bases and J by 1 base, with 5 bases between. The CDR3 loop reads CASSDNPNTEAFF. DNA for the CDR3: TGTGCCAGCAGTGACAACCCGAACACTGAAGCTTTCTTT.